Detailed here is one T cell receptor (beta chain). Its antigen is not yet known. No much larger clonotype is one base removed from it; base qualities were not supplied. Sequences WNHNN (CDR1) and SYGVQD (CDR2) are obtained from the germline V gene (reference sequence). Counted from cysteine to phenylalanine, this CDR3 has 16 amino acids. The DNA shown is the 48-base CDR3, in frame from base 1. The germline V and J ends show losses of 8 bases and 6 bases respectively, and no gene match explains 14 bases of the junction. TCRbeta CDR3 regions were amplified from genomic DNA by means of the immunoSEQ Assay, a bias-controlled multiplex PCR. As for the original processing: The number of nucleated cells in each sample was estimated from the amplification of reference gene primers within the assay. To quantify the absolute abundance of each unique TCRbeta CDR3 rearrangement, sequence reads were collapsed and filtered. Productive Simpson clonality was computed per sample as the square root of Simpson's diversity index over productive rearrangements. This is the immuneACCESS table as TCRdb keeps it, with only in-frame sequences that have V and J called. A part of the clones is gone; compared with another copy, unresolved V genes explain less than half, and the rest is unexplained. V and J calls and clone size are copied from that table; D and trimming were computed from the DNA. Across this sample there are about 310,000 clones, with about nine tenths seen only once. The leading ten clones occupy 1% of the sample.

This record belongs to a study of blood T cell repertoires in COVID-19 (TCRdb year 2020). In terms of the full investigation: Collaborator samples came from the United States, Italy and Spain and covered acute and convalescent phases of COVID-19. The material from the prospective study consisted of cDNA or gDNA derived from T cells, B-cell-depleted T cells, or PBMCs. Deeply sampled blood TCRbeta repertoires from subjects exposed to, actively infected with, or recovered from COVID-19 were included in the dataset. A freely available public database, intended as a resource for researchers studying the immune response to SARS-CoV-2, is where the repertoires were released. Samples were obtained from the ongoing ImmuneRACE study (first 160 participants) and from about 1,300 subjects provided by 6 global collaborators. A de-identified subject ID, COVID-19 status, age in years and sex were almost always included in the sample metadata. Where HLA class I and class II types were available, the types were taken from metadata supplied by the sample provider, not from assay-based typing.

Study-wide conclusions, independent of this receptor: The amount of clinical and demographic metadata varied by source and participant and was provided uncurated.

The collaborating institutions used their own protocols to collect whole blood in K2EDTA tubes. For TCRbeta analysis, collaborator samples were shipped as frozen whole blood, as isolated PBMCs, or as DNA extracted from either sample type. In this chain, TRBV10-1 is recombined with TRBJ2-3; 10 central bases correspond to TRBD1. The sample taken for sequencing was peripheral blood. The TCR sequence derives from a middle-aged man with active or convalescent COVID-19. The CDR3 region reads CASVVQGQGVYDTQYF. The nucleotides are TGCGCCAGCGTCGTACAAGGACAGGGGGTTTACGATACGCAGTATTTT.